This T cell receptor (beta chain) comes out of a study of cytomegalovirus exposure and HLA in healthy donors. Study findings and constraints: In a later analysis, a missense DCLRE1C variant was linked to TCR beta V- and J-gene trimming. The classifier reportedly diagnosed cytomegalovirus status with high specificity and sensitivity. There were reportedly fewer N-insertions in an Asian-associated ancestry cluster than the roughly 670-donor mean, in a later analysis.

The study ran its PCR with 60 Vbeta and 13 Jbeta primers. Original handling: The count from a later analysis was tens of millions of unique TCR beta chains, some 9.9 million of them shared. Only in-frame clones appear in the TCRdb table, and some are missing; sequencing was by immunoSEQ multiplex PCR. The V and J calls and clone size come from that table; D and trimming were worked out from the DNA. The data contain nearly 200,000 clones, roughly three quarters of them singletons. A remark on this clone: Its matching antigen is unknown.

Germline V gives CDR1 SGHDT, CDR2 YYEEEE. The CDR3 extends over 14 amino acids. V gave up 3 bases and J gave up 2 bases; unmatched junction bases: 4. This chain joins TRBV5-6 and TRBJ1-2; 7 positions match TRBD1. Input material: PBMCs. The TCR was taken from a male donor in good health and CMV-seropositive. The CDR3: CASSSGQKNYGYTF. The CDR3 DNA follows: TGTGCCAGCAGCTCGGGACAGAAGAACTATGGCTACACCTTC.